The 7 T cell receptor beta chains listed next were all sequenced from one sample in a study of response to subunit inactivated influenza vaccine. TCRdb reprocessed the RT-PCR reads via MiXCR and lists one record per CDR3 protein. The repertoire has about 570,000 distinct CDR3 sequences, roughly 12% of them found once; the top ten carry more than 8.5%. The sample in question was PBMCs from blood, obtained on the day of vaccination. These TCRs come from a man over 45 who received an inactivated influenza vaccine.

This clonotype has a count of ten or more. The chain uses TRBV5-1 and TRBJ2-5; 7 bases agree with TRBD1. J was trimmed by 2 bases and V by 0 bases; bases with no gene match: 1. This CDR3 has 14 residues. The germline gives CDR1 SGHRS, CDR2 YFSETQ. CDR3 nucleotides: TGCGCCAGCAGCTTGGGCAGGGGGCAAGAGACCCAGTACTTC. This codes for CASSLGRGQETQYF.

V gene TRBV11-2 combines with J gene TRBJ2-1; 9 nucleotides match TRBD1. Germline-derived CDR1 and CDR2 are SGHAT and FQNNGV. The V gene end was trimmed by 3 bases and the J gene end by 9 bases; junction bases not matched to a gene: 3. The CDR3 runs to 13 residues. In DNA, the CDR3 is TGTGCCAGCAGCTTTGGACAGGGGTTTGAGCAGTTCTTC. Residues: CASSFGQGFEQFF.

There are a few counts of this clonotype. The chain recombines TRBV18 with TRBJ2-1, with TRBD1 as a possible D gene (6 bases). V gave up 2 bases and J gave up 9 bases, with 14 bases separating them. The CDR3 is made up of 14 amino acids. CDR1 and CDR2 (germline): KGHSH, LQKENI. Here the CDR3 DNA reads TGTGCCAGCTCACCAAGACAGGCCAGGGGTGAGCAGTTCTTC. Translating gives CASSPRQARGEQFF.

This chain uses TRBV15 with TRBJ2-3; 7 bases fit TRBD1. CDR1 is LNHNV and CDR2 is YYDKDF in the germline V gene (reference sequence). V dropped 3 bases and J dropped 0; count of bases not matched to a gene: 3. This CDR3 has 15 amino acids. CDR3 loop: CATSRRQGSTDTQYF. CDR3 DNA: TGTGCCACCAGCAGGAGACAGGGAAGCACAGATACGCAGTATTTT.

This rearrangement joins TRBV12-3 or TRBV12-4 to TRBJ2-5; tentatively, D is TRBD1 (5 bases). With 3 bases removed from V and 3 bases from J, the gap between germline ends came to 14 bases. The CDR3 runs to 15 residues. CDR3 in DNA: TGTGCCAGCAGTTTCCCTTGGCAGGGAAAAGAGACCCAGTACTTC. It encodes CASSFPWQGKETQYF.

This clonotype showed up just a few times. V and J are TRBV20-1 and TRBJ2-1, with TRBD2 identical over 8 bases. The CDR3 extends over 15 amino acids. Germline CDR1 is DFQATT and CDR2 is SNEGSKA (reference sequence). The junction had 7 bases not matched to a gene; V was cut back by 0 bases and J by 6 bases. CDR3 sequence: CSARDSRTSINEQFF. Written as DNA, the CDR3 is TGCAGTGCTAGAGATTCCCGGACTAGCATCAATGAGCAGTTCTTC.

This clonotype has a count of ten or more. The chain uses TRBV6-1 and TRBJ2-5; D might be TRBD2 (6 bases). Germline V gene data show CDR1 as MNHNS and CDR2 as SASEGT. The length of the CDR3 is 13 residues. Trimming took 7 bases from V and 5 from J, leaving 14 bases between them. The DNA of the CDR3 is TGTGCCAGCACCCCGGGAGTATCGGAGACCCAGTACTTC. Its protein product is CASTPGVSETQYF.